The 5 T cell receptor beta chains in this list originate from one sample, sequenced in a study of blood T cell repertoires in COVID-19. Assay: immunoSEQ multiplex PCR; the TCRdb copy retains only in-frame clones and omits some. This table holds roughly 500,000 clones, more than 75% found once. Sequenced input: PBMCs or T cells enriched from blood (not recorded which). Receptors originate from a woman in her forties who had recovered from COVID-19.

The CDR3 loop reads CASSSVGLASYNEQFF. CDR3 nucleotide sequence: TGTGCCAGCAGTTCCGTGGGACTAGCCTCCTACAATGAGCAGTTCTTC. The chain carries TRBV27 and TRBJ2-1; the match to TRBD2 covers 9 bases. V shed 4 bases, J shed 0 bases, and the junction held 4 bases outside the gene matches. The CDR3 has 16 amino acids. The V gene's germline CDR1 is MNHEY and CDR2 SMNVEV (reference sequence).

The genes are TRBV6-5 and TRBJ2-5; 9 bases are shared with TRBD2. V lost 8 bases, J lost 5 bases, and 9 bases stayed unmatched. The V gene's germline CDR1 is MNHEY and CDR2 SVGAGI. This CDR3 is built from 14 residues. The CDR3 loop reads CASGKIAGVETQYF. CDR3 bases: TGTGCCAGCGGAAAGATAGCGGGAGTGGAGACCCAGTACTTC.

The chain combines TRBV4-1 with TRBJ1-1; TRBD1 aligns across 9 bases. The CDR3 contains 14 residues. Germline V gene sequence: CDR1 MGHRA, CDR2 YSYEKL. V dropped 1 base and J dropped 8; count of bases not matched to a gene: 5. CDR3 in DNA: TGCGCCAGCAGCCAAGTACAGGGGGCGGAGGAAGCTTTCTTT. Protein product: CASSQVQGAEEAFF.

A word on this clone: The sample contains more than one DNA sequence encoding this CDR3. The rearrangement uses TRBV6-5 and TRBJ2-1; possibly TRBD2 for D (5 bases). The CDR3 covers 16 residues. Trimming left V 0 bases short and J 0 bases short, with 9 bases between. The germline CDR1 and CDR2 sequences are MNHEY and SVGAGI. The CDR3 coding sequence is TGTGCCAGCAGTTACTCGAGCGGAAGCTCCTACAATGAGCAGTTCTTC. Protein: CASSYSSGSSYNEQFF.

This sequence joins TRBV29-1 and TRBJ1-3; D unresolved. Germline CDR1 SQVTM, CDR2 ANQGSEA. Trimming shortened V by 4 bases and J by 3 bases, and 10 bases separated the two germline ends. The CDR3 sequence is 13 residues long. CDR3 DNA: TGCAGCGTTGTCGGAGGTTATGGAAACACCATATATTTT. Translated, it gives CSVVGGYGNTIYF.